This T cell receptor beta chain was obtained from a study of T-cell memory formation after mild COVID-19. This clonotype has a count of ten or more. TCRdb analysed the 5' RACE reads with MiXCR anew, one entry per CDR3 protein. The table records over 10,000 distinct CDR3 sequences, about 14% of them present only once. This sequence originates from a man between 18 and 29 years old who had mild COVID-19 (a few samples of this study predate the infection). Cell type and time point are not known. The sequencing sample was made of PBMCs or a T cell subset sorted from them (not recorded which).

As DNA, the CDR3 is TGCGCCAGCAGCCAAGGGACTAGCGGGGGGGCCAAAGAGACCCAGTACTTC. Its translation is CASSQGTSGGAKETQYF. The V gene is TRBV4-3, the J gene TRBJ2-5, with 15 bases aligning to TRBD2. Per the germline V gene, CDR1 is LGHNA and CDR2 is YSLEER. This CDR3 is built from 17 residues. The trim removed 1 base at V and 3 bases at J, leaving 3 bases unmatched.